This T cell receptor beta chain was recovered during a study of cytomegalovirus exposure and HLA in healthy donors. Trimming took 5 bases from V and 2 from J, leaving 15 bases between them. The CDR3 loop spans 15 amino acids. Germline V gene data show CDR1 as PRHDT and CDR2 as FYEKMQ (reference sequence). The data were produced by immunoSEQ multiplex PCR, yet TCRdb's version contains in-frame clones alone and is incomplete. Here the sample spans 50,000 to 70,000 clones, 90% to 95% being singletons. This chain uses TRBV13 with TRBJ1-2, with D possibly matching TRBD1 (5 bases). The sample comprised PBMCs. This receptor was identified in a woman younger than 30 in good health and CMV-seropositive. The CDR3 loop is CASSAGTQPNYGYTF. In nucleotides, the CDR3 is TGTGCCAGCAGCGCCGGGACTCAACCCAACTATGGCTACACCTTC.